What follows are 18 T cell receptor beta chains derived from one specimen sequenced in a study of T cells after yellow fever vaccination. TCRdb used MiXCR to reprocess the 5' RACE reads, holding one entry per CDR3 protein. The sample yields around 320,000 distinct CDR3 sequences, roughly 4.3% seen once. The sample was PBMCs, taken 15 days after the yellow fever booster vaccination. The receptor set was obtained from a man aged 18 to 30 who received the YFV17D yellow fever vaccine.

This clonotype was observed a handful of times. V and J are TRBV27 and TRBJ2-5; TRBD2 agrees at 9 bases. V was pared by 8 bases and J by 4 bases, with 14 bases of the junction left unmatched. Germline values: CDR1 MNHEY, CDR2 SMNVEV (reference sequence). This CDR3 comprises 16 residues. The CDR3 region is CASRRLAGGLGETQYF. The CDR3 bases are TGTGCCAGCCGGAGGTTGGCGGGGGGGCTGGGAGAGACCCAGTACTTC.

This clonotype was observed a few times. The CDR3 DNA sequence: TGTGCCAGCAGCTGGGGACAGGGGGTTCGGTCACCCCTCCACTTT. This sequence encodes CASSWGQGVRSPLHF. The chain carries TRBV7-2 and TRBJ1-6; 11 nucleotides match TRBD1. Germline-derived CDR1 and CDR2 are SGHTA and FQGNSA. The junction had 6 bases not matched to a gene; V was cut back by 4 bases and J by 10 bases. This CDR3 is 15 amino acids long.

To note about this clonotype: A much larger clone is a single base away; this may be a read error. The J gene is TRBJ1-1, the V gene TRBV25-1, with D perhaps TRBD1 (5 bases). The germline V gene encodes CDR1 MGHDK and CDR2 SYGVNS. Trimming pared 8 bases from V and 4 bases from J, leaving 20 bases between. This CDR3 is 15 amino acids long. In nucleotides, the CDR3 is TGTGCCAGCCCATTCCGGGACTGCCCAGTCACTGAAGCTTTCTTT. Its translation is CASPFRDCPVTEAFF.

This rearrangement joins TRBV19 to TRBJ2-1, with 12 bases fitting TRBD1. Germline assignment: CDR1 LNHDA and CDR2 SQIVND (reference sequence). V lost 3 bases to trimming and J lost 6 bases; unmatched junction nucleotides: 9. The CDR3 runs to 17 residues. CDR3 sequence: CASSIGAGQGAINEQFF. CDR3 coding DNA: TGTGCCAGTAGTATCGGTGCGGGACAGGGGGCCATCAATGAGCAGTTCTTC.

This clonotype was seen ten or more times. The V gene is TRBV25-1, the J gene TRBJ1-1; no clear D. The CDR3 length is 13 residues. Germline V lookup: CDR1 MGHDK, CDR2 SYGVNS. V shed 4 bases and J shed 4 bases, with 10 bases lying between them. In DNA, the CDR3 is TGTGCCAGCAGTGGCTACAAGGGCACTGAAGCTTTCTTT. Encoded protein: CASSGYKGTEAFF.

The chain carries TRBV20-1 and TRBJ1-6, with 8 bases matching TRBD1. The germline gives CDR1 DFQATT, CDR2 SNEGSKA (reference sequence). The CDR3 is made up of 15 amino acids. The junction had 13 bases not matched to a gene; V was cut back by 5 bases and J by 10 bases. For the CDR3, the DNA is TGCAGTGCTCCAAAAATGGGACAGGACTACTCACCCCTCCACTTT. It yields the protein CSAPKMGQDYSPLHF.

This clonotype was seen many times. The chain combines TRBV7-9 with TRBJ1-4; D is perhaps TRBD1 (6 bases). The CDR3 covers 15 residues. Germline V gene sequence: CDR1 SEHNR, CDR2 FQNEAQ (reference sequence). V gave up 5 bases and J gave up 6 bases, with 16 bases separating them. The CDR3 region has the DNA TGTGCCAGCAGCGCCTTGTGGGGGCCTGATGAAAAACTGTTTTTT. It specifies CASSALWGPDEKLFF.

In this sample, this clonotype turned up many times. The rearrangement joins TRBV5-1 to TRBJ1-4; D is unclear. CDR1 is SGHRS and CDR2 is YFSETQ in the germline V gene. Trimming stripped 2 bases from V and 4 bases from J, with 12 bases between. The CDR3 runs to 15 residues. The CDR3: CASSLRQASNEKLFF. CDR3 DNA: TGCGCCAGCAGCTTAAGACAAGCAAGTAATGAAAAACTGTTTTTT.

The rearrangement uses TRBV20-1 and TRBJ1-5, with D possibly TRBD1 on 5 matching bases. The CDR3 has 13 residues. Trimming left V 3 bases short and J 15 bases short, with 21 bases between. Germline V gene data show CDR1 as DFQATT and CDR2 as SNEGSKA (reference sequence). The DNA of the CDR3 is TGCAGTGCTAGGGCGGGACCCCCGACACCCGTGCATTTT. Encoded protein: CSARAGPPTPVHF.

This clonotype showed up many times. The chain employs TRBV2 and TRBJ2-3; D might be TRBD1 (5 bases). CDR1 SNHLY and CDR2 FYNNEI come from the germline V gene. CDR3 length: 14 residues. The ends were cut back, 4 bases at V and 4 bases at J, with 12 bases in the middle. The CDR3 region has the DNA TGTGCCAGCAGTGTTATGGGGCCGGCAGATACGCAGTATTTT. Amino acid sequence: CASSVMGPADTQYF.

This clonotype was found a few times. The rearrangement joins TRBV7-2 to TRBJ1-2; D is perhaps TRBD1 (5 bases). The CDR3 has 13 residues. Trimming pared 4 bases from V and 5 bases from J, leaving 11 bases between. Germline V gene lookup returns CDR1 SGHTA and CDR2 FQGNSA. The CDR3 reads CASSWGSAYGYTF. CDR3 nucleotide sequence: TGTGCCAGCAGCTGGGGGTCGGCTTATGGCTACACCTTC.

This clonotype has ten or more counts. This chain joins TRBV18 and TRBJ2-5, with no clear D. Germline V gene sequence: CDR1 KGHSH, CDR2 LQKENI. V shed 1 base and J shed 5 bases, with 5 bases lying between them. The length of the CDR3 is 12 residues. The CDR3, as DNA: TGTGCCAGCTCACCACGATTGGAGACCCAGTACTTC. Its translation: CASSPRLETQYF.

This clonotype showed up just a few times. The rearrangement uses TRBV7-2 and TRBJ1-3, with D uncertain. This CDR3 contains 13 residues. Germline loops: CDR1 SGHTA, CDR2 FQGNSA. Trimming shortened V by 5 bases and J by 4 bases, and 9 bases separated the two germline ends. In nucleotides, the CDR3 is TGTGCCAGCAGCCCTTACTGGGGAAACACCATATATTTT. Protein: CASSPYWGNTIYF. Filled out from reference TRBV7-2 and TRBJ1-3, the complete variable domain reads GAGVSQSPSNKVTEKGKDVELRCDPISGHTALYWYRQSLGQGLEFLIYFQGNSAPDKSGLPSDRFSAERTGGSVSTLTIQRTQQEDSAVYLCASSPYWGNTIYFGEGSWLTVV.

The J gene is TRBJ1-6, the V gene TRBV7-2, with D unclear. The CDR3 is 16 amino acids. V lost 3 bases and J lost 0, with 9 bases in between. From germline, CDR1 is SGHTA and CDR2 FQGNSA. The CDR3 bases are TGTGCCAGCAGCTTGGAGCACACCTCCTATAATTCACCCCTCCACTTT. Translated: CASSLEHTSYNSPLHF.

The chain recombines TRBV5-1 with TRBJ2-5; 9 bases match TRBD1. The germline V gene has CDR1 SGHRS and CDR2 YFSETQ. The CDR3 runs to 15 residues. Unmatched junction bases numbered 10, after V lost 5 bases and J lost 5 bases. The CDR3 loop is CASRKGQGLQETQYF. The CDR3 nucleotides read TGCGCCAGCAGAAAAGGACAGGGGCTCCAGGAGACCCAGTACTTC.

In this sample, this clonotype turned up many times. CDR3 amino acids: CASSRPGQVAFF. In DNA form, the CDR3 reads TGTGCCAGCAGCAGACCGGGACAGGTAGCTTTCTTT. The chain couples TRBV7-9 to TRBJ1-1; 8 bases fit TRBD1. In germline, CDR1 is SEHNR, CDR2 FQNEAQ (reference sequence). V shed 5 bases and J 10 bases; nucleotides not matched to a gene: 6. The CDR3 has 12 amino acids.

This clonotype came up many times. The chain combines TRBV24-1 with TRBJ2-7; D remains ambiguous. The germline V gene encodes CDR1 KGHDR and CDR2 SFDVKD. The CDR3 is 14 amino acids. Trimming stripped 0 bases from V and 6 bases from J, with 11 bases between. In DNA, the CDR3 is TGTGCCACCAGTGATTTGCATCAGGAAACCGAGCAGTACTTC. Protein: CATSDLHQETEQYF.

V gene TRBV15 combines with J gene TRBJ2-3, with D perhaps matching TRBD1 (7 bases). The CDR3 length is 13 residues. Trimming shortened V by 9 bases and J by 5 bases, and 15 bases separated the two germline ends. The germline CDR1 and CDR2 sequences are LNHNV and YYDKDF (reference sequence). The CDR3 sequence: CATGGGNGDTQYF. The CDR3 nucleotides are TGTGCCACTGGAGGGGGCAACGGAGATACGCAGTATTTT. Combining the CDR3 with reference TRBV15 and TRBJ2-3 gives the whole variable domain DAMVIQNPRYQVTQFGKPVTLSCSQTLNHNVMYWYQQKSSQAPKLLFHYYDKDFNNEADTPDNFQSRRPNTSFCFLDIRSPGLGDTAMYLCATGGGNGDTQYFGPGTRLTVL.